These T cell receptor beta chains were read from a single sample in a study of blood T cell repertoires in COVID-19. Generated by immunoSEQ multiplex PCR, the TCRdb table keeps only in-frame clones and is missing some. This sample has over 85,000 clones; roughly 87% occur once, and the top ten carry around 5.1%. Material for sequencing was peripheral blood. These receptors all come from a human donor in a cohort sampled during active COVID-19. The CDR3 runs from the conserved cysteine through the conserved F or W. The order of the fields is D gene, clone size, V gene, J gene, CDR3 protein, CDR3 DNA. D genes are given only for firm matches. Size is stated for part of the rows, as once, few or many counts, or as a class when the clone is expanded.

.,.,TRBV19,TRBJ1-2,CASSGGSFYGYTF,TGTGCCAGTAGCGGAGGGAGCTTTTATGGCTACACCTTC
.,once,TRBV19,TRBJ1-1,CASRSSGEAFF,TGTGCCAGTCGCTCCTCGGGGGAAGCTTTCTTT
TRBD1,.,TRBV2,TRBJ2-3,CASSLQGLDTDTQYF,TGTGCCAGCAGTTTACAGGGGCTTGACACAGATACGCAGTATTTT
.,.,TRBV28,TRBJ2-7,CASSSLPSTPIEQYF,TGTGCCAGCAGCAGTTTACCGTCGACACCGATCGAGCAGTACTTC
.,once,TRBV19,TRBJ1-2,CASSRGLEVIYGYTF,TGTGCCAGTAGTCGCGGCCTGGAAGTAATCTATGGCTACACCTTC
TRBD2,.,TRBV7-2,TRBJ2-5,CASSKRTSGGYQETQYF,TGTGCCAGCAGCAAGAGGACTAGCGGGGGGTACCAAGAGACCCAGTACTTC
TRBD1,.,TRBV5-1,TRBJ2-7,CASTYLTGSSYEQYF,TGCGCCAGCACCTACCTGACAGGGAGCTCCTACGAGCAGTACTTC
TRBD1,.,TRBV5-1,TRBJ1-2,CASSFVGQGNYGYTF,TGCGCCAGCAGCTTTGTGGGACAGGGTAACTATGGCTACACCTTC
.,once,TRBV4-1,TRBJ2-1,CASSHPGEQFF,TGCGCCAGCAGCCACCCGGGTGAGCAGTTCTTC
.,.,TRBV5-1,TRBJ2-3,CASSYGERKLVSDTQYF,TGCGCCAGCAGCTATGGTGAACGCAAGTTAGTCTCGGATACGCAGTATTTT
.,.,TRBV11-3,TRBJ2-2,CASSLGTAITGELFF,TGTGCCAGCAGCTTAGGGACAGCCATCACCGGGGAGCTGTTTTTT
TRBD2,.,TRBV6-5,TRBJ2-7,CASSAPRGAYEQYF,TGTGCCAGCAGCGCTCCGCGGGGGGCCTACGAGCAGTACTTC
TRBD2,.,TRBV9,TRBJ2-7,CASSASSGRVYEQYF,TGTGCCAGCAGCGCATCTAGCGGGAGGGTGTACGAGCAGTACTTC
.,.,TRBV27,TRBJ2-1,CASSLRSGSYNEQFF,TGTGCCAGCAGTTTAAGGAGCGGCTCCTACAATGAGCAGTTCTTC
.,few,TRBV10-3,TRBJ2-1,CAISESTGEQFF,TGTGCCATCAGTGAGTCGACGGGTGAGCAGTTCTTC
.,.,TRBV21-1,TRBJ2-5,CASSKSNKLGGEETQYF,TGTGCCAGCAGCAAGTCGAATAAGCTCGGGGGGGAAGAGACCCAGTACTTC
TRBD2,.,TRBV4-1,TRBJ2-7,CASSQAGLAGGPGGEQYF,TGCGCCAGCAGCCAAGCCGGACTAGCGGGAGGGCCAGGGGGCGAGCAGTACTTC
.,.,TRBV30,TRBJ1-1,CAWSPLARPAENTEAFF,TGTGCCTGGAGTCCTTTGGCGCGGCCAGCAGAGAACACTGAAGCTTTCTTT
.,.,TRBV10-1,TRBJ1-2,CASSIAGQEGGIDGYTF,TGCGCCAGCAGTATAGCAGGGCAGGAGGGAGGGATAGATGGCTACACCTTC
.,.,TRBV10-2,TRBJ1-5,CASRSAGEQPQHF,TGCGCCAGCAGGTCGGCGGGGGAACAGCCCCAGCATTTT
TRBD1,.,TRBV10-3,TRBJ2-2,CAISEKGQLNTGELFF,TGTGCCATCAGTGAGAAGGGACAGCTTAACACCGGGGAGCTGTTTTTT
.,.,TRBV6-1,TRBJ1-1,CASSERGFEAFF,TGTGCCAGCAGTGAAAGGGGTTTCGAAGCTTTCTTT
.,.,TRBV10-3,TRBJ2-2,CAITSNTGELFF,TGTGCCATCACTTCGAACACCGGGGAGCTGTTTTTT
.,.,TRBV5-6,TRBJ1-1,CASSHPGVGEAFF,TGTGCCAGCAGCCACCCAGGGGTCGGTGAAGCTTTCTTT
.,.,TRBV10-1,TRBJ2-3,CASNRGLGGPTDTQYF,TGCGCCAGCAACCGGGGACTAGGGGGCCCGACAGATACGCAGTATTTT
TRBD1,once,TRBV5-6,TRBJ1-5,CASSSGTGRQPQHF,TGTGCCAGCAGCTCCGGGACAGGGCGTCAGCCCCAGCATTTT
TRBD1,once,TRBV6-5,TRBJ1-4,CASSRQGTNEKLFF,TGTGCCAGCAGTAGACAGGGAACTAATGAAAAACTGTTTTTT
TRBD2,once,TRBV9,TRBJ2-1,CASSPGSGRGNEQFF,TGTGCCAGCAGCCCCGGCAGCGGGAGGGGGAATGAGCAGTTCTTC
TRBD2,.,TRBV5-1,TRBJ2-3,CASSDRSGGSTDTQYF,TGCGCCAGCAGCGACCGAAGCGGGGGTAGCACAGATACGCAGTATTTT
TRBD2,.,TRBV27,TRBJ2-1,CASSPSGGLRSNEQFF,TGTGCCAGCAGTCCTTCGGGGGGGCTCAGAAGTAATGAGCAGTTCTTC
.,.,TRBV7-2,TRBJ2-7,CASSPAGQDLYEQYF,TGTGCCAGCAGCCCAGCGGGACAGGACCTCTACGAGCAGTACTTC
TRBD1,.,TRBV5-6,TRBJ2-4,CASSSVKQGATKNIQYF,TGTGCCAGCAGCTCCGTCAAACAGGGGGCAACCAAAAACATTCAGTACTTC
.,.,TRBV18,TRBJ1-3,CASSPGRLAGNTIYF,TGTGCCAGCTCACCAGGGAGATTGGCTGGAAACACCATATATTTT
.,.,TRBV6-5,TRBJ1-4,CAPPGQRVEKLFF,TGTGCCCCCCCGGGCCAGCGGGTTGAAAAACTGTTTTTT
TRBD1,.,TRBV19,TRBJ1-5,CASSPRQGTAQPQHF,TGTGCCAGTAGCCCTAGACAGGGGACAGCACAGCCCCAGCATTTT
TRBD1,.,TRBV9,TRBJ2-1,CASSARTGVNEQFF,TGTGCCAGCAGCGCACGAACAGGGGTCAATGAGCAGTTCTTC
TRBD1,.,TRBV18,TRBJ1-4,CASSPPRAGGKDEKLFF,TGTGCCAGCTCACCACCGCGCGCAGGGGGCAAGGATGAAAAACTGTTTTTT
.,.,TRBV10-3,TRBJ2-5,CAISPGDSQGTQYF,TGTGCCATCAGTCCTGGGGACTCCCAAGGGACCCAGTACTTC
TRBD1,.,TRBV28,TRBJ1-1,CASSLPRQGVTEAFF,TGTGCCAGCAGTTTACCGCGACAGGGAGTTACTGAAGCTTTCTTT
.,.,TRBV5-6,TRBJ2-1,CASSRQGTYNEQFF,TGTGCCAGCAGTCGACAAGGAACCTACAATGAGCAGTTCTTC
.,.,TRBV7-9,TRBJ2-1,CASSPTTSGNEQFF,TGTGCCAGCAGCCCGACTACCTCTGGCAATGAGCAGTTCTTC
.,.,TRBV6-5,TRBJ2-7,CASSYGGGNAQYF,TGTGCCAGCAGTTACGGTGGGGGGAACGCGCAGTACTTC
.,.,TRBV13,TRBJ2-2,CASSLRDNGGELFF,TGTGCCAGCAGCTTAAGGGACAACGGCGGGGAGCTGTTTTTT
TRBD2,.,TRBV28,TRBJ2-1,CASIISGRPNEQFF,TGTGCCAGCATCATTAGCGGGAGGCCGAATGAGCAGTTCTTC
.,once,TRBV7-3,TRBJ1-1,CASSETGGMNTEAFF,TGTGCCAGCAGCGAGACAGGCGGAATGAACACTGAAGCTTTCTTT
TRBD1,.,TRBV27,TRBJ2-7,CATHSPGTGSYEQYF,TGTGCCACACACTCCCCCGGGACAGGATCCTACGAGCAGTACTTC
.,.,TRBV10-3,TRBJ2-3,CAISELKGFGDTQYF,TGTGCCATCAGTGAATTGAAGGGGTTTGGAGATACGCAGTATTTT
.,few,TRBV6-4,TRBJ2-2,CASSDRDTGELFF,TGTGCCAGCAGTGACCGAGACACCGGGGAGCTGTTTTTT
TRBD1,.,TRBV25-1,TRBJ1-1,CASSRNTGETEAFF,TGTGCCAGCAGTAGAAATACAGGGGAGACTGAAGCTTTCTTT
.,.,TRBV10-3,TRBJ1-6,CAIMAGQNNSPLHF,TGTGCCATCATGGCAGGGCAGAATAATTCACCCCTCCACTTT
.,.,TRBV4-3,TRBJ2-3,CASSLQEEDTQYF,TGCGCCAGCAGCCTACAGGAAGAGGATACGCAGTATTTT
.,.,TRBV5-1,TRBJ2-1,CASRPTAGSSYNEQFF,TGCGCCAGCAGACCGACTGCGGGCAGCTCCTACAATGAGCAGTTCTTC
TRBD1,.,TRBV7-9,TRBJ1-6,CASSSTGEASPLHF,TGTGCCAGCAGCTCGACAGGGGAAGCTTCACCCCTCCACTTT
.,.,TRBV13,TRBJ1-2,CASSLGVGGEGYTF,TGTGCCAGCAGCTTAGGAGTCGGCGGAGAGGGCTACACCTTC
.,.,TRBV5-1,TRBJ2-7,CASSLETASYEQYF,TGCGCCAGCAGCTTGGAGACAGCCTCCTACGAGCAGTACTTC
TRBD2,medium-sized,TRBV15,TRBJ2-1,CATSSPLVSGTEREQFF,TGTGCCACCAGCAGTCCCCTAGTTAGCGGGACCGAGCGGGAGCAGTTCTTC